This TCR beta chain stems from a study of cytomegalovirus exposure and HLA in healthy donors. This clone has a handful of counts. The antigen remains unidentified. Findings and caveats of the study: The authors listed 180 or so TCR beta chains as cytomegalovirus-associated. A missense variant in DCLRE1C was later tied to TCR beta V- and J-gene trimming. The authors later found HLA-associated TCR beta chains more clonally expanded than equally common others. TCR sequences were mostly rare, though some public TCRs occurred in many donors.

In germline, CDR1 is SGHKS, CDR2 YYEKEE (reference sequence). V lost 0 bases and J 6 bases, leaving 7 bases between the germline ends. The CDR3 is 13 amino acids. PCR primers comprised 60 Vbeta and 13 Jbeta primers. TCRdb keeps only in-frame clones here, not all; method: immunoSEQ multiplex PCR. The sample has 150,000 or so clones; approximately 75% are singletons. Material: PBMCs. The source is a girl between 5 and 17 years old in good health and CMV-seronegative. The chain has TRBV5-5 and TRBJ1-5; tentatively, D is TRBD1 (5 bases). The CDR3 nucleotides read TGTGCCAGCAGCTTGGGGGGCAGTCAGCCCCAGCATTTT. Translating gives CASSLGGSQPQHF.